This T cell receptor (beta chain) was identified in a study of CD8+CD57+ T cells in acquired aplastic anemia. About the research overall: Sorted CD4+ and CD8+ cells gave an average of around 3 ug of DNA. There were about 10.8 million reads, on average, for CD4+ cells from healthy donors. Findings and limits, study-wide: Some 31 sequences, all CD8+ CDR3, were shared between patients and controls.

Both ends counted, the CDR3 spans 13 residues. Looked up from germline, CDR1 is SEHNR and CDR2 is FQNEAQ (reference sequence). Comment on this clonotype: Its antigen is unknown. Since no conserved phenylalanine or tryptophan closes the CDR3, a read error is the likely cause. The limits of the CDR3 on the DNA are not certain, so only TCRdb's listed CDR3 is given.

The TCR beta profiling, which covered VDJ combination and CDR3 sequence, was carried out using genomic DNA as the template. From the reads, TCRdb called clonotypes with MiXCR, one entry per CDR3 protein. The table records 400,000 to 450,000 distinct CDR3 sequences, under 80% of them present only once. The sequence was collected from a human donor in good health, serving as a control. The V and J genes are TRBV7-9 and TRBJ2-5; TRBD2 was called by the table and not checked on the DNA. The sample consisted of sorted CD4+, CD8+, or CD8+CD57+ T cells (not recorded which) from PBMCs. The CDR3 region is CASSRTSGGAYEQ.